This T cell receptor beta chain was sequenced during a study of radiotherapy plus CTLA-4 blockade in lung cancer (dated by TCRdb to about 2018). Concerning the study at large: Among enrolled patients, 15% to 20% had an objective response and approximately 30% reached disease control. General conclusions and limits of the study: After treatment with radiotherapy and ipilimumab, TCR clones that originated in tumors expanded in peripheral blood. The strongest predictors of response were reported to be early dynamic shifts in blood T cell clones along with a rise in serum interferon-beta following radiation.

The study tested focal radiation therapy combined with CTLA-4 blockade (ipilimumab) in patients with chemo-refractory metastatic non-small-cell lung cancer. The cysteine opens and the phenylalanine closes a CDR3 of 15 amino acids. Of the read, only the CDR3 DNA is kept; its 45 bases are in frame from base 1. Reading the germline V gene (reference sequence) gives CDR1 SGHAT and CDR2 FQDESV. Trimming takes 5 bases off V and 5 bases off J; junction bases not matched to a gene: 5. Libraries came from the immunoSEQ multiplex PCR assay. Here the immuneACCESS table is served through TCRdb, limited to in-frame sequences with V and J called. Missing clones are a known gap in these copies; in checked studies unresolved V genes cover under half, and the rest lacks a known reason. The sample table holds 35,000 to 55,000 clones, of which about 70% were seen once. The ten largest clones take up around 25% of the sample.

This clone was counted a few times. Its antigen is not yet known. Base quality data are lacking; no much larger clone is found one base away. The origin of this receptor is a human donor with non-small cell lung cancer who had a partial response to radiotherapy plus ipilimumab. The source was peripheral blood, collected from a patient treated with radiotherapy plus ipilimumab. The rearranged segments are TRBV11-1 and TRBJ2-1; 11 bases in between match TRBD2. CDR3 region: CASSRRLAGHNEQFF. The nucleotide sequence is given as TGTGCCAGCAGCCGGAGACTAGCGGGGCACAATGAGCAGTTCTTC.